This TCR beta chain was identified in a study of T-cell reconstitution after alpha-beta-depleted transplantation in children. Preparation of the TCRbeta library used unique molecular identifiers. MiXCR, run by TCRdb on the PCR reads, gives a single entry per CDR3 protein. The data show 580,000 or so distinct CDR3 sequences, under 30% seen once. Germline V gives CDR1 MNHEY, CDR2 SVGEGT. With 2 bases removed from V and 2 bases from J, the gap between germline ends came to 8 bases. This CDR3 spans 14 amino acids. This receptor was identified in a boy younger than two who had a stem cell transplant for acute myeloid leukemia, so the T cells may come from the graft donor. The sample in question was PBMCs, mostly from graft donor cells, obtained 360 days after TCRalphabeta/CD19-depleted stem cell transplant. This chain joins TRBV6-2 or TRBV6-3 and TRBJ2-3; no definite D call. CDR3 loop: CASSYVSFTDTQYF. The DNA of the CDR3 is TGTGCCAGCAGTTACGTCAGCTTCACAGATACGCAGTATTTT.